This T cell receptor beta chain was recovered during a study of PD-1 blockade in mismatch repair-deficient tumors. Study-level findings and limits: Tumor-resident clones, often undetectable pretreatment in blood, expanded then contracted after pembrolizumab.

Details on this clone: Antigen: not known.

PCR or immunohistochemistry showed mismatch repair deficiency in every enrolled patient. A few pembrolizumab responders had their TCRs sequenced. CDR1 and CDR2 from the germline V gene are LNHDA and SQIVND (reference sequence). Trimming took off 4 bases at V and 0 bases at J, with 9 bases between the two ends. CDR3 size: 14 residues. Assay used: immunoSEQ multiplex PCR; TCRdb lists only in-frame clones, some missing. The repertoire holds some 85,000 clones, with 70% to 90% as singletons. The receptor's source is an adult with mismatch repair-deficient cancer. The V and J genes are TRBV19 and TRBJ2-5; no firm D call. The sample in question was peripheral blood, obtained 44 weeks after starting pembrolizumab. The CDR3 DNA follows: TGTGCCAGTAGTACGGCTAACTACCAAGAGACCCAGTACTTC. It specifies CASSTANYQETQYF.